Sequencing of this TCR beta chain was carried out in a study of T cell changes during pregnancy in multiple sclerosis (dated by TCRdb to between 2018 and 2021). Regarding the study in general: Changes in the T cell repertoire over the course of pregnancy were examined in this study in women with multiple sclerosis.

Comments on this clone: No antigen is known for it. The record has no base qualities; no much larger clone is one base away.

Taken from cysteine to phenylalanine, the CDR3 has 17 residues. Only the CDR3 DNA is retained, 51 bases long and in frame from the first base. The germline ends are 16 bases apart after V is trimmed by 3 bases and J by 0 bases. CDR1 and CDR2 are drawn from the germline V gene (reference sequence): SGHNT, YYREEE. Receptor libraries were prepared by the immunoSEQ multiplex PCR assay. What TCRdb holds here is the immuneACCESS table cut down to in-frame rearrangements. Part of the clones is not present; checked against another copy, under half of the missing clones reflect an unresolved V gene, and the others are unexplained. In all, the sample holds 45,000 to 60,000 clones, and around nine tenths of those were seen once. The ten biggest clones cover just over 3% of the sample.

The sequence links TRBV5-4 to TRBJ2-1, with TRBD2 tentatively as D gene (6 bases match). The receptor was isolated from a female donor with multiple sclerosis, enrolled in a pregnancy study. Sequences were derived from CD8+ T cells from peripheral blood mononuclear cells, sampled before pregnancy. The base sequence is TGTGCCAGCAGCTCGGAGGAGGGACGAATCTCCTACAATGAGCAGTTCTTC. Translation gives CASSSEEGRISYNEQFF.